This T cell receptor beta chain was observed in a study of T cell clonality in common variable immunodeficiency. Study-level findings and limits: In common variable immunodeficiency, TCR beta chains reportedly carried fewer deletions and N-nucleotide insertions.

This clone was detected many times. What it recognizes is unknown. With the read ending 3 residues before the CDR3 end, the germline J gene is used to fill in that end. TCRdb's copy holds only in-frame clones and misses some; the assay was immunoSEQ multiplex PCR. Singletons are absent from the sample, which has 30,000 to 35,000 clones. The CDR3 contains 14 residues. The germline V gene has CDR1 SGHRS and CDR2 YFSETQ. The V gene lost 0 bases and the J gene lost 6 bases, with 12 bases spanning the gap. The sample consisted of peripheral blood mononuclear cells. This clonotype originated in a human donor with common variable immunodeficiency. The chain carries TRBV5-1 and TRBJ1-2, with a tentative D call TRBD1 (5 bases). The covered CDR3 bases are TGCGCCAGCAGCTTGGCGGGGGGGTTTGATGGC. Its protein is CASSLAGGFDG. The CDR3 in its entirety is CASSLAGGFDGYTF.